The 19 T cell receptor beta chains presented below share a single source sample, sequenced in a study of identical twins. MiXCR, run by TCRdb on the 5' RACE reads, gives a single entry per CDR3 protein. This table holds 1.5 million to 2 million distinct CDR3 sequences, about 32% found once. Sequenced: cord blood. Every receptor here comes from a newborn girl in good health.

Note on this clonotype: A read error may produce the germline difference seen at one junction end. V gene TRBV3-1 combines with J gene TRBJ2-3, with D possibly being TRBD1 (7 bases). This CDR3 has 12 amino acids. The germline V gene has CDR1 LGHDT and CDR2 YNNKEL (reference sequence). The CDR3 DNA is TGTGCCGGCAGCCAGGGGGACTCAACGCAGTATTTT. Residues: CAGSQGDSTQYF.

This chain uses TRBV10-1 with TRBJ1-1; possible D gene TRBD1, 5 bases. There are 17 residues in the CDR3. The germline gives CDR1 WNHNN, CDR2 SYGVQD (reference sequence). V dropped 0 bases and J dropped 6 bases, with 20 bases sitting between them. This CDR3 reads CASSESPAGVRNAEAFF. CDR3 DNA: TGCGCCAGCAGTGAGTCCCCTGCGGGGGTAAGAAACGCTGAAGCTTTCTTT.

On this clonotype: Sequence at one end of the junction differs from germline and may be a read error. The genes are TRBV9 and TRBJ2-7, with 10 bases lining up with TRBD2. CDR1 and CDR2 from the germline V gene are SGDLS and YYNGEE. The CDR3 contains 15 residues. CDR3: CTSSVGLARNYEQYF. The CDR3 nucleotides read TGTACCAGCAGCGTGGGACTAGCGCGAAACTACGAGCAGTACTTC.

This clonotype was seen only a few times. The V gene is TRBV21-1, the J gene TRBJ2-2; the table assigns TRBD1, which was not confirmed against the DNA. TRBV21-1 has pseudogene status. This CDR3 has 14 amino acids. The CDR3 protein is CASRDTGHPGELFF. The CDR3 nucleotides are TGTGCCAGCAGAGATACGGGACATCCCGGGGAGCTGTTTTTT.

This chain links TRBV10-3 with TRBJ2-5; D perhaps matches TRBD2 (5 bases). The CDR3 runs to 13 residues. The germline CDR1 and CDR2 sequences are ENHRY and SYGVKD. With 11 bases removed from V and 5 bases from J, the gap between germline ends came to 18 bases. The CDR3: CAANGAGGETQYF. The CDR3 DNA reads TGTGCCGCCAACGGCGCGGGTGGGGAGACCCAGTACTTC.

The chain recombines TRBV4-2 with TRBJ2-3; D remains ambiguous. Between the trimmed V and J ends, which lost 4 bases and 0 bases, there was a span of 17 bases. The CDR3 has 17 residues. The germline gives CDR1 LGHNA, CDR2 YNFKEQ. This chain's CDR3 is CASSPLRLETSTDTQYF. DNA for the CDR3: TGTGCCAGCAGCCCTCTCCGACTTGAAACTAGCACAGATACGCAGTATTTT.

The table lists this clonotype with a few counts. The chain employs TRBV6-5 and TRBJ1-1, with a tentative D call TRBD1 (5 bases). The CDR3 contains 13 residues. Germline CDR1 MNHEY, CDR2 SVGAGI. V lost 5 bases and J 0 bases, leaving 7 bases between the germline ends. The CDR3 DNA reads as TGTGCCAGCAGTGACAGCATGAACACTGAAGCTTTCTTT. Protein: CASSDSMNTEAFF.

This clonotype came up a few times. The chain has TRBV4-1 and TRBJ2-1; D gene ambiguous. Germline assignment: CDR1 MGHRA and CDR2 YSYEKL. The CDR3 loop spans 12 amino acids. Trimming pared 0 bases from V and 8 bases from J, leaving 5 bases between. The DNA for the CDR3 is TGCGCCAGCAGCCAAGAGGTAGATGAGCAGTTCTTC. Encoded protein: CASSQEVDEQFF.

CDR3 nucleotide sequence: TGTGCCAGCAGCTTCGGCAGGTCTGAAGAGCAGTACTTC. It is translated as CASSFGRSEEQYF. V is TRBV7-9 and J is TRBJ2-7; D not resolved. CDR1 and CDR2 from the germline V gene are SEHNR and FQNEAQ (reference sequence). This CDR3 spans 13 amino acids. V lost 3 bases and J 7 bases, leaving 13 bases between the germline ends. Full variable domain (outside the CDR3, taken from reference TRBV7-9 and TRBJ2-7): DTGVSQNPRHKITKRGQNVTFRCDPISEHNRLYWYRQTLGQGPEFLTYFQNEAQLEKSRLLSDRFSAERPKGSFSTLEIQRTEQGDSAMYLCASSFGRSEEQYFGPGTRLTVT.

This clonotype has more than one count but fewer than ten. The V and J genes are TRBV27 and TRBJ2-3; TRBD1 aligns across 7 bases. V was pared by 4 bases and J by 4 bases, with 8 bases of the junction left unmatched. Germline CDR1 is MNHEY and CDR2 is SMNVEV (reference sequence). This CDR3 is 15 amino acids long. The DNA for the CDR3 is TGTGCCAGCAGTTCCCAGGGGGATGACGCAGATACGCAGTATTTT. This sequence encodes CASSSQGDDADTQYF.

This clonotype was found a few times. The chain employs TRBV28 and TRBJ2-7; D assignment may be TRBD1 or TRBD2 (5 bases each). Trimming removed 6 bases at V and 4 bases at J, with 13 bases between. CDR1 and CDR2 (germline): MDHEN, SYDVKM. The CDR3 is 13 residues long. CDR3 protein: CASRQTGPYEQYF. CDR3 bases: TGTGCCAGCAGACAGACGGGACCTTACGAGCAGTACTTC.

The chain carries TRBV4-1 and TRBJ2-1; TRBD2 agrees at 10 bases. The germline V gene encodes CDR1 MGHRA and CDR2 YSYEKL. CDR3 length: 18 residues. V lost 3 bases, J lost 3 bases, and 11 bases stayed unmatched. The CDR3 nucleotides read TGCGCCAGCAGCCACCTAGCGGGGGCCATTACAAACTACAATGAGCAGTTCTTC. It codes for CASSHLAGAITNYNEQFF.

The rearrangement joins TRBV6-2 or TRBV6-3 to TRBJ2-6, with D hard to call. The CDR3 loop spans 21 amino acids. CDR1 and CDR2 from the germline V gene are MNHEY and SVGEGT. Trimming removed 2 bases at V and 2 bases at J, with 25 bases between. CDR3 amino acids: CASSYNNLRGASYPGANVLTF. The CDR3 DNA reads TGTGCCAGCAGTTACAACAACCTTCGTGGTGCGTCCTACCCTGGGGCCAACGTCCTGACTTTC.

This clonotype was found once. The chain has TRBV20-1 and TRBJ1-4; weak D call: TRBD1 (5 bases). Per germline, CDR1 DFQATT and CDR2 SNEGSKA (reference sequence). The CDR3 has 15 amino acids. Trimming took off 5 bases at V and 8 bases at J, with 21 bases between the two ends. The CDR3 DNA is TGCAGTGCTGGACGAACCGGGACGCGAGGCGAAAAACTGTTTTTT. This sequence encodes CSAGRTGTRGEKLFF.

This chain connects TRBV27 to TRBJ1-2, with 8 bases identical to TRBD1. The CDR3 is 15 amino acids. In germline, CDR1 is MNHEY, CDR2 SMNVEV (reference sequence). The trim removed 2 bases at V and 4 bases at J, leaving 6 bases unmatched. The CDR3 nucleotides are TGTGCCAGCAGTTTAATCAGGGGGCGAGGCTATGGCTACACCTTC. Translating it yields CASSLIRGRGYGYTF.

This clonotype was counted between two and nine times. The chain employs TRBV29-1 and TRBJ2-1, with 12 nucleotides matching TRBD2. Germline-derived CDR1 and CDR2 are SQVTM and ANQGSEA. The CDR3 is made up of 16 amino acids. With V trimmed by 0 bases and J by 6 bases, 6 bases remained unmatched. The CDR3 sequence: CSVEDGGLAGSNEQFF. The CDR3 DNA reads as TGCAGCGTTGAAGACGGAGGACTAGCGGGGAGCAATGAGCAGTTCTTC.

There are many counts of this clonotype. The rearrangement links TRBV12-5 to TRBJ1-2, with TRBD1 matching over 7 bases. Germline loops: CDR1 LGHNT, CDR2 FRNRAP. J was trimmed by 0 bases and V by 5 bases; bases with no gene match: 6. The CDR3 spans 15 residues. CDR3 loop: CASGLQGNANYGYTF. Written as DNA, the CDR3 is TGTGCTAGTGGTCTACAGGGGAATGCTAACTATGGCTACACCTTC.

This clonotype was recorded once. The J gene is TRBJ2-1, the V gene TRBV3-1; D might be TRBD1 (6 bases). In germline, CDR1 is LGHDT, CDR2 YNNKEL (reference sequence). Between the trimmed V and J ends, which lost 1 base and 5 bases, there was a span of 15 bases. The CDR3 has 16 residues. The CDR3 sequence: CASSQVRGSRNNEQFF. DNA of the CDR3: TGTGCCAGCAGCCAAGTGAGGGGGAGCCGCAACAATGAGCAGTTCTTC.

J is TRBJ1-1 and V is TRBV6-2 or TRBV6-3, with 10 bases lining up with TRBD1. Losses at the gene ends were 6 bases for V and 1 base for J; bases not matched to a gene: 14. CDR1 is MNHEY and CDR2 is SVGEGT in the germline V gene. This CDR3 is built from 18 residues. CDR3 sequence reads: CASSRKTGGAARNTEAFF. The CDR3 DNA follows: TGTGCCAGCAGCCGAAAGACAGGGGGCGCGGCCCGGAACACTGAAGCTTTCTTT.